The TCR beta chain under discussion was sequenced for a study of T cells after yellow fever vaccination. As for the study in general: Fractions of limited cellularity were prepared by means of SMART-Seq v4 Ultra Low Input.

The table lists this clonotype with a few counts. Antigen unknown. Making TCR cDNA involved 5'RACE template switching, which added UMIs and a universal primer site. Using its own MiXCR run on the 5' RACE reads, TCRdb lists one record per CDR3 protein. The sample lists approximately 330,000 distinct CDR3 sequences, roughly 4.3% occurring once. General study results and limits: The booster saw the reappearance of most primary-vaccination clones (approximately 97% CD4, 88% CD8).

The source of this sequence is a young man who received the YFV17D yellow fever vaccine. This sample comprised PBMCs, obtained 5 days after the yellow fever booster vaccination.

The CDR3 DNA reads TGCAGTGCAGAAACTGGGACTAGCGGGGGGGGCACAGATACGCAGTATTTT. Protein product: CSAETGTSGGGTDTQYF. The chain recombines TRBV20-1 with TRBJ2-3; TRBD2 matches at 16 bases. The CDR3 runs to 17 residues. Trimming removed 6 bases from V and 1 base from J; junction bases left unmatched: 7. Germline CDR1 and CDR2: DFQATT and SNEGSKA (reference sequence).